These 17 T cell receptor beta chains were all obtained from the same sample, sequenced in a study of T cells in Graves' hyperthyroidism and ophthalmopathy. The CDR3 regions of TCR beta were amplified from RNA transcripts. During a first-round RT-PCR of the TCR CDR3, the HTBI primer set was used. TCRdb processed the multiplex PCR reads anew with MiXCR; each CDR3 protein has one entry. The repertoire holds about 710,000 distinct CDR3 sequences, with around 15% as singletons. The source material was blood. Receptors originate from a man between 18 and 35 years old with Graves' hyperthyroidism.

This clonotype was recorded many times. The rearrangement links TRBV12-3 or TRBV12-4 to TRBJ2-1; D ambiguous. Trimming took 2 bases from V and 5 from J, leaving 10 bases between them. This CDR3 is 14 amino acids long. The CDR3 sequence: CASSLSASNNEQFF. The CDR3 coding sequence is TGTGCCAGCAGTTTAAGTGCAAGCAACAATGAGCAGTTCTTC.

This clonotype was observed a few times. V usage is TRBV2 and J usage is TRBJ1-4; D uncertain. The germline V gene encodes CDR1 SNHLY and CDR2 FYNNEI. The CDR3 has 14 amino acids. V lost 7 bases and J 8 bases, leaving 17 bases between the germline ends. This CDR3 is CASTLARAREKLFF. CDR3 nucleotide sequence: TGTGCCAGCACTTTGGCGCGGGCGAGGGAAAAACTGTTTTTT. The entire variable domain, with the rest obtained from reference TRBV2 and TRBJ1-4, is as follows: EPEVTQTPSHQVTQMGQEVILRCVPISNHLYFYWYRQILGQKVEFLVSFYNNEISEKSEIFDDQFSVERPDGSNFTLKIRSTKLEDSAMYFCASTLARAREKLFFGSGTQLSVL.

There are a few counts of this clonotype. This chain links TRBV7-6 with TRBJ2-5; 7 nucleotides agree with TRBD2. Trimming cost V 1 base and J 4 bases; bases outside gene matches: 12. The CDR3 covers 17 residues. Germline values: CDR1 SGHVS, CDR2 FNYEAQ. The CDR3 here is CASSLEGSGFGSETQYF. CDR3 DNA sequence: TGTGCCAGCAGCTTAGAAGGTAGCGGGTTCGGCTCAGAGACCCAGTACTTC.

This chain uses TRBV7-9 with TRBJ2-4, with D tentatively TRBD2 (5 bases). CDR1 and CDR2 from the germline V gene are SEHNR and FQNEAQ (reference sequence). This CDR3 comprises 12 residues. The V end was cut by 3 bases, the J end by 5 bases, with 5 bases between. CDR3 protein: CASSFGENIQYF. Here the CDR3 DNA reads TGTGCCAGCAGCTTCGGGGAAAACATTCAGTACTTC.

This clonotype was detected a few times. CDR3 coding DNA: TGTGCCAGCAGCGCCAGCGGGACTAACTACGAGCAGTACTTC. The encoded protein is CASSASGTNYEQYF. The chain uses TRBV9 and TRBJ2-7, with 7 positions matching TRBD2. In germline, CDR1 is SGDLS, CDR2 YYNGEE. The CDR3 is 14 amino acids. The ends lost 3 bases at V and 3 bases at J; junction bases unmatched: 6. Full variable domain (outside the CDR3, taken from reference TRBV9 and TRBJ2-7): DSGVTQTPKHLITATGQRVTLRCSPRSGDLSVYWYQQSLDQGLQFLIQYYNGEERAKGNILERFSAQQFPDLHSELNLSSLELGDSALYFCASSASGTNYEQYFGPGTRLTVT.

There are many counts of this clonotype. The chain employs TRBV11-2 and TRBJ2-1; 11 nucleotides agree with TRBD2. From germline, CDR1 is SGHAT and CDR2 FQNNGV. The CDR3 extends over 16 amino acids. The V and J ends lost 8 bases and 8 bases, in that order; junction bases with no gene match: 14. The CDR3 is CASVGASGRPGDEQFF. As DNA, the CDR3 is TGTGCCAGCGTCGGGGCTAGCGGGAGGCCAGGAGATGAGCAGTTCTTC.

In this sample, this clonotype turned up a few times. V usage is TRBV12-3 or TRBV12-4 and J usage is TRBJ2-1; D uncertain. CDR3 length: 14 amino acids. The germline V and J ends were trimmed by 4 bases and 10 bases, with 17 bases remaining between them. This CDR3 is CASSSRLFIREQFF. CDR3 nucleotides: TGTGCCAGCAGTTCCCGACTCTTCATAAGGGAGCAGTTCTTC.

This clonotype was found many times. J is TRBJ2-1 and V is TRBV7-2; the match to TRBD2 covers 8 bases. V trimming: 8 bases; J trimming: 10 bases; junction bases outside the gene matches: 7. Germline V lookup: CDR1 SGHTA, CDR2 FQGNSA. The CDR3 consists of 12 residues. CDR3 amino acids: CASSRGGEEQFF. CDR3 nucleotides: TGTGCCAGCTCCCGGGGGGGCGAGGAGCAGTTCTTC.

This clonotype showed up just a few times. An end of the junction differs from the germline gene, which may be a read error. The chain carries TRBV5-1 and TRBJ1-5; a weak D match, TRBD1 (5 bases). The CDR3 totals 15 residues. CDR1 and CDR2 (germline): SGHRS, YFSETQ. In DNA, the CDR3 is TGCGCCAGCAGGTTGGGGGGTTATAGCAATCAGCCCCAGCATTTT. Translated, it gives CASRLGGYSNQPQHF.

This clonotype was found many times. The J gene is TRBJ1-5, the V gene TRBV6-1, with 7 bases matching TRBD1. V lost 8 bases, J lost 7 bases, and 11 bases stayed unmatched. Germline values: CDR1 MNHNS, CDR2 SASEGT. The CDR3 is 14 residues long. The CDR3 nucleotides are TGTGCCAGCTGGCTTCCCCAGGGGGGGCAGCCCCAGCATTTT. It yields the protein CASWLPQGGQPQHF.

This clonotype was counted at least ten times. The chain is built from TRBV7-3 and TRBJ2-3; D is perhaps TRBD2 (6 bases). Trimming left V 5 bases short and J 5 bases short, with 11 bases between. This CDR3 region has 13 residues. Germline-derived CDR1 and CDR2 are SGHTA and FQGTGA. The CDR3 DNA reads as TGTGCCAGCAGCGGAGGGCGTGAAGATACGCAGTATTTT. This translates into CASSGGREDTQYF. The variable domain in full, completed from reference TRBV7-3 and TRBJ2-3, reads GAGVSQTPSNKVTEKGKYVELRCDPISGHTALYWYRQSLGQGPEFLIYFQGTGAADDSGLPNDRFFAVRPEGSVSTLKIQRTERGDSAVYLCASSGGREDTQYFGPGTRLTVL.

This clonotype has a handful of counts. CDR3 residues: CSAAGGGSYNSPLHF. DNA of the CDR3: TGCAGTGCAGCCGGGGGAGGCTCCTATAATTCACCCCTCCACTTT. The rearrangement links TRBV20-1 to TRBJ1-6, with D tentatively TRBD1 (5 bases). This CDR3 region has 15 residues. The V gene lost 6 bases and the J gene lost 0 bases, with 12 bases spanning the gap. Per germline, CDR1 DFQATT and CDR2 SNEGSKA (reference sequence).

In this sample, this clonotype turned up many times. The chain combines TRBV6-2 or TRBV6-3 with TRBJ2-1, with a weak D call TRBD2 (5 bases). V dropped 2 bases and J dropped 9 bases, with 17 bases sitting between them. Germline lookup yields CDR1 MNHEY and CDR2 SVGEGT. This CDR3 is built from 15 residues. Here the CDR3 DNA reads TGTGCCAGCAGTTACGTCCTAGCAGCGGCGGGTGAGCAGTTCTTC. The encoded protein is CASSYVLAAAGEQFF.

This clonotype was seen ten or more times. The DNA for the CDR3 is TGTGCCAGCAGTTACACCCTAATGGAGCGTGAAGCTTTCTTT. Its protein product is CASSYTLMEREAFF. The genes are TRBV6-6 and TRBJ1-1; D gene unclear. This CDR3 contains 14 residues. Germline values: CDR1 MNHNY, CDR2 SVGAGI (reference sequence). Trimming took 2 bases from V and 7 from J, leaving 14 bases between them.

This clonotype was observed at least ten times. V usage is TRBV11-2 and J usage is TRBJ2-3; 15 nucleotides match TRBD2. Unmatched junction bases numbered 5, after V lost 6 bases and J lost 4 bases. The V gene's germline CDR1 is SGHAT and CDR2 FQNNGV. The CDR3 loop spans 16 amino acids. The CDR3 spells CASRVGLAGGPDTQYF. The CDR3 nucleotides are TGTGCCAGCAGGGTTGGACTAGCGGGAGGGCCAGATACGCAGTATTTT.

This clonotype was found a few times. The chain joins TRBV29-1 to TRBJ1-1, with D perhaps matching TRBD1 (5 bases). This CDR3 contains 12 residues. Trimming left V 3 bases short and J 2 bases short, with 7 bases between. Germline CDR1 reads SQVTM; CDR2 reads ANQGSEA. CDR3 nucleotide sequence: TGCAGCGTTGATACAGGTAACACTGAAGCTTTCTTT. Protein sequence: CSVDTGNTEAFF.

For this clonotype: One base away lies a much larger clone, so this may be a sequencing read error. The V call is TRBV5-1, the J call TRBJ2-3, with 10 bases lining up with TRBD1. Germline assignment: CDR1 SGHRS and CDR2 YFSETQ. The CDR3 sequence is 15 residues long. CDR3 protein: CASSPDRGLADTQYF. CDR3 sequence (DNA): TGTGCCAGCAGCCCGGACAGGGGGTTAGCAGATACGCAGTATTTT.